These 29 T cell receptor beta chains were all obtained from the same sample, sequenced in a study of CXCR3-negative and CXCR3-positive naive CD8 T cells. Their antigens are not known. UMI-labeled 5' RACE TRB cDNA libraries were prepared from the cells. TCRdb re-called the 5' RACE reads, yielding one record per CDR3 amino acid sequence without DNA. This sample's table reports tens of thousands of distinct CDR3 sequences. Study-wide results and caveats: Naive cells positive for CXCR3 carried more hydrophobic TRB CDR3s than CXCR3-negative ones.

The sample comprised naive CXCR3+ CD8+ T cells from blood. Subset here: CD45RO-CCR7+CD27+CD95- naive CD8+ T cells expressing CXCR3 (TNR3+). The receptor set was obtained from a human donor in good health. Some clones in this sample may be carry-over from other donors' samples.

The chain couples TRBV6-1 to TRBJ2-7; with no DNA, the TCRdb D assignment of TRBD1 cannot be verified. The V gene's germline CDR1 is MNHNS and CDR2 SASEGT. The CDR3 consists of 16 residues. The CDR3 reads CASSELTGTAPYEQYF.

The rearrangement uses TRBV2 and TRBJ1-5; the D call of TRBD1 rests on TCRdb alone, since no DNA is present to check it. Germline V gene sequence: CDR1 SNHLY, CDR2 FYNNEI. The CDR3 has 13 amino acids. This CDR3 is CASRATGGQPQHF.

The J gene is TRBJ2-6, the V gene TRBV7-2; TCRdb proposes TRBD1, but this gene call is untestable without DNA. In germline, CDR1 is SGHTA, CDR2 FQGNSA. The length of the CDR3 is 22 residues. The CDR3 protein is CASSPHLTGGYVSASGANVLTF.

The CDR3: CSAQSSGIADTQYF. The rearrangement uses TRBV20-1 and TRBJ2-3; no DNA is available, so the TRBD2 call from TCRdb remains unchecked. The CDR3 runs to 14 residues. Germline V gene data show CDR1 as DFQATT and CDR2 as SNEGSKA (reference sequence).

V usage is TRBV4-1 and J usage is TRBJ2-1; the D gene TCRdb calls, TRBD1, cannot be checked with no DNA. CDR1 and CDR2 from the germline V gene are MGHRA and YSYEKL. CDR3 length: 16 amino acids. The CDR3: CASSLSPGGSYNEQFF.

The genes are TRBV29-1 and TRBJ2-6. Germline-derived CDR1 and CDR2 are SQVTM and ANQGSEA. The CDR3 covers 12 residues. The CDR3 region is CSVDTGANVLTF.

The V call is TRBV14, the J call TRBJ2-7; TCRdb's D gene call, TRBD2, goes unchecked for lack of DNA. Germline values: CDR1 SGHDN, CDR2 FVKESK. The CDR3 length is 18 residues. CDR3 sequence reads: CASSQDQEGGDYSYEQYF.

The chain carries TRBV5-1 and TRBJ2-1. CDR1 and CDR2 (germline): SGHRS, YFSETQ. This CDR3 is built from 15 residues. The CDR3 loop is CASTVGCSSYNEQFF.

V is TRBV7-9 and J is TRBJ2-1. Germline V gives CDR1 SEHNR, CDR2 FQNEAQ (reference sequence). The CDR3 has 15 residues. This CDR3 reads CASSLSKAGYNEQFF.

The rearrangement uses TRBV12-3 or TRBV12-4 and TRBJ2-3; TCRdb outputs TRBD1, but without DNA this stays unchecked. This CDR3 is built from 11 residues. This CDR3 is CASGPSDTQYF.

The genes are TRBV7-2 and TRBJ2-3; TCRdb's D gene call, TRBD2, goes unchecked for lack of DNA. This CDR3 spans 17 amino acids. Germline values: CDR1 SGHTA, CDR2 FQGNSA. CDR3: CASSLYAQREISDTQYF.

The chain joins TRBV13 to TRBJ1-2; as DNA is missing, the TRBD1 call by TCRdb cannot be tested. Germline assignment: CDR1 PRHDT and CDR2 FYEKMQ (reference sequence). The CDR3 is 13 amino acids. The CDR3 region is CASSPRGGYGYTF.

The V call is TRBV29-1, the J call TRBJ1-2; the TCRdb call, TRBD1, lacks DNA for checking. The CDR3 has 15 amino acids. Germline V gene sequence: CDR1 SQVTM, CDR2 ANQGSEA. The CDR3 is CSVEDGQGQNYGYTF.

The gene calls are TRBV19 and TRBJ1-1; TCRdb returns TRBD1, unconfirmable since there is no DNA. There are 12 residues in the CDR3. Germline V gives CDR1 LNHDA, CDR2 SQIVND (reference sequence). CDR3 protein: CASSPGPTEAFF.

V and J are TRBV7-8 and TRBJ2-6; the TRBD1 assignment by TCRdb is unverifiable without DNA. The germline gives CDR1 SGHVS, CDR2 FQNEAQ. This CDR3 spans 18 amino acids. The CDR3 loop reads CAGSSPPGGGSGANVLTF.

This chain connects TRBV9 to TRBJ1-4; TCRdb selects TRBD1, and the lack of DNA leaves this call unchecked. This CDR3 comprises 15 residues. Germline V gene sequence: CDR1 SGDLS, CDR2 YYNGEE. This CDR3 reads CASSPSGATNEKLFF.

The rearrangement joins TRBV12-3 or TRBV12-4 to TRBJ1-1. The CDR3 runs to 11 residues. The CDR3 loop is CASSFTQTAFF.

The chain is built from TRBV7-8 and TRBJ2-1; TCRdb designates TRBD2, a call that cannot be tested without DNA. CDR3 length: 17 amino acids. The germline V gene encodes CDR1 SGHVS and CDR2 FQNEAQ. CDR3 loop: CASSPSYTSGKYNEQFF.

CDR3 residues: CASSNRDGGPYEQFF. The chain links TRBV5-4 to TRBJ2-1; TCRdb outputs TRBD1, but without DNA this stays unchecked. The germline gives CDR1 SGHNT, CDR2 YYREEE (reference sequence). The CDR3 consists of 15 residues.

The chain carries TRBV5-1 and TRBJ2-3; the D call of TRBD1 rests on TCRdb alone, since no DNA is present to check it. Germline V gene sequence: CDR1 SGHRS, CDR2 YFSETQ. The CDR3 loop spans 14 amino acids. The CDR3 region is CASSPGQGVDTQYF.

The CDR3 spells CASKGAEQKNIQYF. This chain connects TRBV10-1 to TRBJ2-4; the D call from TCRdb, TRBD1, cannot be confirmed without DNA. The CDR3 is made up of 14 amino acids. CDR1 is WNHNN, CDR2 SYGVQD, per germline (reference sequence).

This chain uses TRBV7-2 with TRBJ1-1. The CDR3 has 14 residues. Looked up from germline, CDR1 is SGHTA and CDR2 is FQGNSA. The CDR3: CASSLGPSDTEAFF.

The chain uses TRBV21-1 and TRBJ2-7. TRBV21-1 has pseudogene status. CDR3 length: 15 amino acids. CDR3 residues: CASSSRVATNYEQYF.

This chain uses TRBV29-1 with TRBJ2-7. The CDR3 covers 11 residues. Per germline, CDR1 SQVTM and CDR2 ANQGSEA. The CDR3 spells CSVDTSREQYF.

The gene calls are TRBV9 and TRBJ2-1. Germline lookup yields CDR1 SGDLS and CDR2 YYNGEE. This CDR3 contains 15 residues. The chain's CDR3 is CASSVVGVSYNEQFF.

The chain employs TRBV12-3 or TRBV12-4 and TRBJ2-7; TCRdb proposes TRBD1, but this gene call is untestable without DNA. This CDR3 comprises 15 residues. The CDR3 loop reads CASKIGTGSSYEQYF.

J is TRBJ2-7 and V is TRBV27; the TCRdb call, TRBD1, lacks DNA for checking. Germline loops: CDR1 MNHEY, CDR2 SMNVEV (reference sequence). The CDR3 has 13 amino acids. CDR3 protein: CASSFLGAREQYF.

The rearrangement joins TRBV28 to TRBJ1-1. Germline CDR1 reads MDHEN; CDR2 reads SYDVKM. There are 13 residues in the CDR3. CDR3 sequence reads: CASSLFRATEAFF.

V and J are TRBV28 and TRBJ2-4; the D call of TRBD1 rests on TCRdb alone, since no DNA is present to check it. Looked up from germline, CDR1 is MDHEN and CDR2 is SYDVKM. This CDR3 spans 13 amino acids. This CDR3 reads CASSQSQRDIQYF.